This T cell receptor (beta chain) was recovered during a study of blood T cell repertoires in COVID-19. Background on the study: T cells, B-cell-depleted T cells, or PBMCs supplied cDNA or gDNA.

Measured with immunoSEQ multiplex PCR; TCRdb has only the in-frame clones, and not every one. The data contain a few hundred thousand clones, around 89% of them seen just once; the ten biggest clones take up 1.2%. The CDR3 has 15 amino acids. V was trimmed by 6 bases and J by 2 bases, leaving 17 bases between them. CDR1 is LGHDT and CDR2 is YNNKEL in the germline V gene (reference sequence). Participants were aged about 18 to 90 years, lived in over 20 US areas, and enrolled virtually. Participant-given clinical history determined each cohort assignment. Cohort 3 donors were reported recovered after two negative PCRs, clearance, or symptom resolution.

This clonotype was sampled from a woman aged 18-29 years who had recovered from COVID-19. What was sequenced was PBMCs or T cells enriched from blood (not recorded which). V is TRBV3-1 (or the pseudogene TRBV3-2) and J is TRBJ2-7, with a tentative D call TRBD1 (6 bases). CDR3 bases: TGTGCCAGCAGTCTCGCCAGGGGACCGACCTACGAGCAGTACTTC. It specifies CASSLARGPTYEQYF.